This T cell receptor (beta chain) was recovered during a study of cytomegalovirus exposure and HLA in healthy donors. The germline V gene has CDR1 LNHDA and CDR2 SQIVND (reference sequence). CDR3 size: 15 residues. The germline V and J ends were trimmed by 5 bases and 7 bases, with 21 bases remaining between them. Use of 60 Vbeta and 13 Jbeta primers characterized the PCR. Profiling relied on immunoSEQ multiplex PCR, and the TCRdb table lists in-frame clones only, not all of them. The table shows under 200,000 clones, with roughly three quarters occurring only once. This clone was picked up a small number of times.

The sequencing sample was made of PBMCs. The chain employs TRBV19 and TRBJ2-7; D is perhaps TRBD1 (6 bases). The source of this sequence is a woman aged 50 to 60 in good health and CMV-seronegative. CDR3 sequence (DNA): TGTGCCAGTAGTCCCAGCGAGGCAGGGGCCGGGGAGCAGTACTTC. Translating it yields CASSPSEAGAGEQYF.